This TCR beta chain was retrieved from a study of patients and donors after allogeneic stem cell transplantation. The ends lost 5 bases at V and 3 bases at J; junction bases unmatched: 9. The CDR3 extends over 16 amino acids. Germline CDR1 MNHEY, CDR2 SMNVEV (reference sequence). From the RT-PCR reads, TCRdb called clonotypes with MiXCR, one entry per CDR3 protein. The data show some 150,000 distinct CDR3 sequences, about a third seen once. Source material: blood, either unsorted or a sorted T cell fraction (not recorded which). V is TRBV27 and J is TRBJ1-5, with 8 bases matching TRBD1. This clonotype originated in a human donor who was either an allogeneic HSCT recipient or a stem cell or donor lymphocyte infusion donor (not recorded which). It is not recorded whose cells these are; they may come from a transplant donor. The DNA for the CDR3 is TGTGCCAGCAGTCCCTTCCGACAGGGGCCCAATCAGCCCCAGCATTTT. Its protein product is CASSPFRQGPNQPQHF.